This T cell receptor beta chain was identified during a study of shared clonotypes between healthy human individuals. This clone was detected only a few times. What it recognizes is unknown. Regarding the study as a whole: Represented genetic and exposure-history diversity was restricted by having few donors. The generation probabilities recorded for non-shared clonotypes fell below those of clonotypes shared by all four donors.

The CDR3 is 15 amino acids. The V segment lost 9 bases and the J segment 4 bases; nucleotides outside the gene matches: 11. Looked up from germline, CDR1 is LNHDA and CDR2 is SQIVND (reference sequence). The protocol was immunoSEQ multiplex PCR, while the TCRdb copy is restricted to in-frame clones and leaves out a portion. The repertoire holds over a million clones, with under 80% as singletons. The TCR originated in a man in his late teens or twenties in good health. The sequenced sample was memory CD4+ T cells sorted from blood. The subset: CD45RA-negative fraction. The chain combines TRBV19 with TRBJ2-2; 7 bases agree with TRBD2. DNA for the CDR3: TGTGCCAGCCTCAGCGGGGTCGGGGCCACCGGGGAGCTGTTTTTT. Its translation is CASLSGVGATGELFF.